These 23 T cell receptor beta chains originate from one sample sequenced in a study of blood T cell repertoires in COVID-19. The data were produced by immunoSEQ multiplex PCR, yet TCRdb's version contains in-frame clones alone and is incomplete. Here the sample spans under 80,000 clones, roughly 87% being singletons. Sample: peripheral blood. The receptors derive from a man in his fifties with acute or convalescent COVID-19.

V gene TRBV18 combines with J gene TRBJ1-5; tentative D call: TRBD1 (6 bases). Germline lookup yields CDR1 KGHSH and CDR2 LQKENI. There are 15 residues in the CDR3. With 4 bases removed from V and 5 bases from J, the gap between germline ends came to 15 bases. The CDR3, as DNA: TGTGCCAGCTCACTTCTACAGGGAAAGGATCAGCCCCAGCATTTT. Its protein is CASSLLQGKDQPQHF.

This clone has a single count. The chain has TRBV5-6 and TRBJ1-6; possible D gene TRBD1, 5 bases. The germline CDR1 and CDR2 sequences are SGHDT and YYEEEE. This CDR3 is built from 16 residues. The V and J ends lost 1 base and 5 bases respectively, with 13 bases between them. CDR3 nucleotide sequence: TGTGCCAGCAGCTTGAGGGGAATATTTAATAATTCACCCCTCCACTTT. Translation: CASSLRGIFNNSPLHF.

The gene calls are TRBV7-2 and TRBJ2-2; 7 nucleotides align to TRBD1. Per the germline V gene, CDR1 is SGHTA and CDR2 is FQGNSA. The V gene end was trimmed by 4 bases and the J gene end by 4 bases; junction bases not matched to a gene: 9. The length of the CDR3 is 16 residues. Here the CDR3 reads CASSYDRESGTGELFF. CDR3 DNA sequence: TGTGCCAGCAGCTACGACAGGGAATCGGGCACCGGGGAGCTGTTTTTT.

The chain couples TRBV7-6 to TRBJ1-1, with no clear D. Per germline, CDR1 SGHVS and CDR2 FNYEAQ. The germline V and J ends were trimmed by 6 bases and 0 bases, with 14 bases remaining between them. The CDR3 has 15 amino acids. CDR3 sequence: CASSGEPGMNTEAFF. The DNA of the CDR3 is TGTGCCAGCAGTGGGGAACCGGGGATGAACACTGAAGCTTTCTTT.

The rearrangement joins TRBV5-1 to TRBJ1-2; a weak D match, TRBD1 (6 bases). In germline, CDR1 is SGHRS, CDR2 YFSETQ. The ends were cut back, 4 bases at V and 4 bases at J, with 17 bases in the middle. The CDR3 totals 15 residues. The CDR3 loop is CASSVERGAGYGYTF. As DNA, the CDR3 is TGCGCCAGCAGCGTGGAGCGGGGGGCAGGCTATGGCTACACCTTC.

The CDR3 is CASSVDRSGTEAFF. DNA for the CDR3: TGTGCCAGCAGCGTCGACAGGTCCGGGACTGAAGCTTTCTTT. V and J are TRBV27 and TRBJ1-1, with D maybe TRBD1 (6 bases). V was pared by 6 bases and J by 5 bases, with 16 bases between. Germline V gives CDR1 MNHEY, CDR2 SMNVEV (reference sequence). The CDR3 totals 14 residues.

A remark on this clone: Other DNA sequences in the same sample also yield this CDR3. The chain has TRBV5-4 and TRBJ1-6, with D possibly TRBD1 on 5 matching bases. Trimming shortened V by 0 bases and J by 8 bases, and 9 bases separated the two germline ends. This CDR3 is 14 amino acids long. Looked up from germline, CDR1 is SGHNT and CDR2 is YYREEE (reference sequence). CDR3 residues: CASSLGRGDSPLHF. CDR3 coding DNA: TGTGCCAGCAGCTTGGGGCGGGGGGATTCACCCCTCCACTTT. Supplemented by reference TRBV5-4 and TRBJ1-6, the full variable domain reads ETGVTQSPTHLIKTRGQQVTLRCSSQSGHNTVSWYQQALGQGPQFIFQYYREEENGRGNFPPRFSGLQFPNYSSELNVNALELDDSALYLCASSLGRGDSPLHFGNGTRLTVT.

The V call is TRBV30, the J call TRBJ1-4; D may be TRBD1 (5 bases). The germline CDR1 and CDR2 sequences are GTSNPN and SVGIG (reference sequence). The CDR3 spans 13 residues. Trimming left V 1 base short and J 10 bases short, with 13 bases between. The CDR3: CAWSEGRVGKLFF. In nucleotides, the CDR3 is TGTGCCTGGAGTGAAGGCAGGGTGGGAAAACTGTTTTTT.

This clone has just a few counts. This sample includes further DNA sequences coding for the same CDR3. The chain combines TRBV5-4 with TRBJ2-1, with 9 bases aligning to TRBD1. The V gene's germline CDR1 is SGHNT and CDR2 YYREEE (reference sequence). This CDR3 spans 16 amino acids. The V and J ends lost 4 bases and 8 bases, in that order; junction bases with no gene match: 13. The CDR3 region is CASSVQGTGSRDEQFF. Written as DNA, the CDR3 is TGTGCCAGCAGCGTACAGGGGACAGGGTCAAGGGATGAGCAGTTCTTC. The variable domain in full, completed from reference TRBV5-4 and TRBJ2-1, reads ETGVTQSPTHLIKTRGQQVTLRCSSQSGHNTVSWYQQALGQGPQFIFQYYREEENGRGNFPPRFSGLQFPNYSSELNVNALELDDSALYLCASSVQGTGSRDEQFFGPGTRLTVL.

Only one count was recorded for this clone. This chain connects TRBV4-1 to TRBJ2-7, with a tentative D call TRBD2 (6 bases). The CDR3 covers 16 residues. Trimming cost V 0 bases and J 2 bases, with 14 bases left between them. The germline gives CDR1 MGHRA, CDR2 YSYEKL. CDR3: CASSQDRRGPPYEQYF. In DNA, the CDR3 is TGCGCCAGCAGCCAAGATAGGAGGGGTCCCCCCTACGAGCAGTACTTC.

This rearrangement joins TRBV19 to TRBJ1-1; TRBD1 might be the D (5 bases). The CDR3 totals 14 residues. V shed 1 base and J shed 2 bases, with 8 bases lying between them. CDR1 and CDR2 (germline): LNHDA, SQIVND (reference sequence). The CDR3 DNA reads TGTGCCAGTAGTATAGGCAGGGCCAACACTGAAGCTTTCTTT. It specifies CASSIGRANTEAFF.

The chain couples TRBV5-1 to TRBJ2-7; 8 nucleotides agree with TRBD2. Germline CDR1 SGHRS, CDR2 YFSETQ. The CDR3 sequence is 15 residues long. J was trimmed by 4 bases and V by 5 bases; bases with no gene match: 11. The CDR3 loop is CASRRAGGASYEQYF. The DNA for the CDR3 is TGCGCCAGCAGGCGCGCGGGGGGCGCTTCGTACGAGCAGTACTTC.

The CDR3 is CASSSTGLSGQPQHF. The CDR3 bases are TGTGCCAGTAGCTCGACAGGGTTAAGCGGTCAGCCCCAGCATTTT. This chain joins TRBV19 and TRBJ1-5, with 7 nucleotides matching TRBD1. V shed 6 bases, J shed 6 bases, and the junction held 11 bases outside the gene matches. This CDR3 region has 15 residues. Germline CDR1 LNHDA, CDR2 SQIVND (reference sequence).

This chain links TRBV3-1 (or the pseudogene TRBV3-2) with TRBJ1-1; D remains unclear. The V end lost 0 bases, the J end lost 8 bases, and 10 bases lay between the germline ends. CDR3 size: 13 residues. Germline assignment: CDR1 LGHDT and CDR2 YNNKEL (reference sequence). The CDR3 nucleotides are TGTGCCAGCAGCCAAGATAGCGGTCGAGAAGCTTTCTTT. This sequence encodes CASSQDSGREAFF.

The gene calls are TRBV30 and TRBJ2-5; no clear D gene. The CDR3 extends over 13 amino acids. The V end lost 0 bases, the J end lost 3 bases, and 8 bases lay between the germline ends. Germline-derived CDR1 and CDR2 are GTSNPN and SVGIG (reference sequence). In DNA form, the CDR3 reads TGTGCCTGGAGTGTACGCCGAGAAGAGACCCAGTACTTC. Residues: CAWSVRREETQYF. Full variable domain (remainder filled in from reference TRBV30 and TRBJ2-5): SQTIHQWPATLVQPVGSPLSLECTVEGTSNPNLYWYRQAAGRGLQLLFYSVGIGQISSEVPQNLSASRPQDRQFILSSKKLLLSDSGFYLCAWSVRREETQYFGPGTRLLVL.

The chain combines TRBV4-3 with TRBJ2-7, with D possibly TRBD1 on 6 matching bases. The CDR3 loop spans 15 amino acids. V was clipped by 1 base and J by 2 bases, with 12 bases between them. Germline assignment: CDR1 LGHNA and CDR2 YSLEER. CDR3 DNA: TGCGCCAGCAGCCAAGGCCAGGGGCCAGCCTACGAGCAGTACTTC. Amino acids: CASSQGQGPAYEQYF.

The CDR3 region has the DNA TGTGCCAGCAGTCCACAGGGATATGGCTACACCTTC. Protein product: CASSPQGYGYTF. The chain employs TRBV6-5 and TRBJ1-2, with a weak D call TRBD1 (6 bases). CDR1 and CDR2 (germline): MNHEY, SVGAGI. The CDR3 totals 12 residues. The V gene lost 5 bases and the J gene lost 5 bases, with 9 bases spanning the gap.

The CDR3: CASSSTSGRSYEQYF. DNA of the CDR3: TGTGCCAGCAGCTCAACTAGCGGGAGGAGCTACGAGCAGTACTTC. The rearrangement links TRBV7-6 to TRBJ2-7, with 12 positions matching TRBD2. This CDR3 is 15 amino acids long. Unmatched junction bases numbered 4, after V lost 4 bases and J lost 3 bases. Germline values: CDR1 SGHVS, CDR2 FNYEAQ. Filled out from reference TRBV7-6 and TRBJ2-7, the complete variable domain reads GAGVSQSPRYKVTKRGQDVALRCDPISGHVSLYWYRQALGQGPEFLTYFNYEAQQDKSGLPNDRFSAERPEGSISTLTIQRTEQRDSAMYRCASSSTSGRSYEQYFGPGTRLTVT.

The gene calls are TRBV11-1 and TRBJ1-1; 9 bases align to TRBD1. V gave up 6 bases and J gave up 1 base; unmatched junction bases: 3. The CDR3 loop spans 14 amino acids. Germline values: CDR1 SGHAT, CDR2 FQDESV (reference sequence). CDR3 nucleotide sequence: TGTGCCAGCAGGGCGACAGGGGGGAACACTGAAGCTTTCTTT. Translated, it gives CASRATGGNTEAFF.

This sequence joins TRBV12-3 or TRBV12-4 and TRBJ1-2; no firm D call. V lost 5 bases and J lost 7, with 8 bases in between. The CDR3 extends over 11 amino acids. CDR3 in DNA: TGTGCCAGCAGTCCGGTCCGTGGCTACACCTTC. Its protein product is CASSPVRGYTF.

This chain connects TRBV5-8 to TRBJ1-1; perhaps TRBD1 as D (5 bases). Germline V gene sequence: CDR1 SGHTS, CDR2 YDEGEE. V shed 4 bases and J shed 5 bases, with 15 bases lying between them. This CDR3 comprises 14 residues. DNA of the CDR3: TGTGCCAGCAGCCCACGGCAGGGAGGGACTGAAGCTTTCTTT. This translates into CASSPRQGGTEAFF.

The rearrangement links TRBV5-1 to TRBJ1-2; 8 bases are shared with TRBD1. The CDR3 runs to 14 residues. With V trimmed by 0 bases and J by 2 bases, 0 bases remained unmatched. Germline-derived CDR1 and CDR2 are SGHRS and YFSETQ. This CDR3 is CASSLGTGNYGYTF. The CDR3 DNA is TGCGCCAGCAGCTTGGGGACAGGGAACTATGGCTACACCTTC.

V gene TRBV24-1 combines with J gene TRBJ1-5; D perhaps matches TRBD1 (5 bases). V was pared by 9 bases and J by 7 bases, with 12 bases between. Germline assignment: CDR1 KGHDR and CDR2 SFDVKD. The CDR3 spans 12 residues. CDR3 loop: CATHRGAQPQHF. The CDR3 nucleotides read TGTGCCACCCACCGTGGGGCCCAGCCCCAGCATTTT.